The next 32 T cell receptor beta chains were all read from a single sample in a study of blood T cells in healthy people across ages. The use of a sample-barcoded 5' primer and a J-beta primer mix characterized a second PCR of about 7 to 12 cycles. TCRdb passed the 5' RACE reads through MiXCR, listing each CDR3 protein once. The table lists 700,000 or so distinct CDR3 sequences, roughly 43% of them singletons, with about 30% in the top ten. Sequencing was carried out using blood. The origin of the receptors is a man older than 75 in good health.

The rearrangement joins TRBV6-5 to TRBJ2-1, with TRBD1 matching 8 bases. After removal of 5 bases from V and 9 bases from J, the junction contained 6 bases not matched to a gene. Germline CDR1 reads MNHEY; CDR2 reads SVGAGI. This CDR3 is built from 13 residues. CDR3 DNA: TGTGCCAGCAGTCCGACAGGGGCCGCTGAGCAGTTCTTC. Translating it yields CASSPTGAAEQFF.

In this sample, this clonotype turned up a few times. CDR3 nucleotides: TGTGCCAGCAGTTTGAATAGCCCCGGGCAGTATTTT. Amino acids: CASSLNSPGQYF. The J gene is TRBJ2-3, the V gene TRBV12-3 or TRBV12-4; D not certain. The CDR3 is 12 amino acids. V dropped 3 bases and J dropped 11 bases, with 12 bases sitting between them.

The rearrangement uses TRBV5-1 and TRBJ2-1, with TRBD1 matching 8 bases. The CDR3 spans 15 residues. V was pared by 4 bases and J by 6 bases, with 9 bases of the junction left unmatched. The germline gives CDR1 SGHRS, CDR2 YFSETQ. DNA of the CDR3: TGCGCCAGCAGCACTACAGGGGGGCCTGGCAATGAGCAGTTCTTC. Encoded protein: CASSTTGGPGNEQFF.

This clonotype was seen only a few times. The CDR3 bases are TGCGCCAGCAGCTTGTCGCTCGGGCTCCAAGAGCAGTACTTC. Amino acid sequence: CASSLSLGLQEQYF. The chain recombines TRBV5-1 with TRBJ2-7, with no clear D. The CDR3 has 14 residues. V gave up 1 base and J gave up 7 bases, with 15 bases separating them. The germline gives CDR1 SGHRS, CDR2 YFSETQ. Full variable domain (outside the CDR3, taken from reference TRBV5-1 and TRBJ2-7): KAGVTQTPRYLIKTRGQQVTLSCSPISGHRSVSWYQQTPGQGLQFLFEYFSETQRNKGNFPGRFSGRQFSNSRSEMNVSTLELGDSALYLCASSLSLGLQEQYFGPGTRLTVT.

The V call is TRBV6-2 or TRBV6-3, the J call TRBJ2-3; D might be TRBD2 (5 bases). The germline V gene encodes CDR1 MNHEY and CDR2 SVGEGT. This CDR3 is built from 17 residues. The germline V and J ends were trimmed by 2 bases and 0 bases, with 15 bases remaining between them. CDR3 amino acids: CASSYPHAGLSTDTQYF. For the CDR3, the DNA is TGTGCCAGCAGTTACCCTCATGCAGGACTCAGCACAGATACGCAGTATTTT.

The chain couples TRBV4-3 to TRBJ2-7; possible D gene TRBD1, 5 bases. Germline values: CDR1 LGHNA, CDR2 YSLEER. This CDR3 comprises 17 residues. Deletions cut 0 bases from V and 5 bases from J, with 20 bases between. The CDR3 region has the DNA TGCGCCAGCAGCCAAGAGCTACAGGTTAGTCGGCCCCACGAGCAGTACTTC. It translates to CASSQELQVSRPHEQYF.

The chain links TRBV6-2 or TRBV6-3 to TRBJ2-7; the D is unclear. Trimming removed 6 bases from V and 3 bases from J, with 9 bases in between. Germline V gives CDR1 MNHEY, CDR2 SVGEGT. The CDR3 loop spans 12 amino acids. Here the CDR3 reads CASSNSNYEQYF. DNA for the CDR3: TGTGCCAGCAGCAACTCCAACTACGAGCAGTACTTC.

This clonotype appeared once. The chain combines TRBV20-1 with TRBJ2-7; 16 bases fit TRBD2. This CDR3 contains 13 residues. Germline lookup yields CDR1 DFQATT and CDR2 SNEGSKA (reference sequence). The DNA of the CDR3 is TGCAGAGCGGGACTAGCGGGAGGGAGCGAGCAGTACTTC. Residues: CRAGLAGGSEQYF.

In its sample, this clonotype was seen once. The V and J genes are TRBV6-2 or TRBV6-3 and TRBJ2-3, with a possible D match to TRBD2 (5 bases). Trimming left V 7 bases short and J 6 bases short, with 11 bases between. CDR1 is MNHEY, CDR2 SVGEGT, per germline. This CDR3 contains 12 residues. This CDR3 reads CASTYGGDTQYF. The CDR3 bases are TGTGCCAGCACCTACGGAGGTGATACGCAGTATTTT.

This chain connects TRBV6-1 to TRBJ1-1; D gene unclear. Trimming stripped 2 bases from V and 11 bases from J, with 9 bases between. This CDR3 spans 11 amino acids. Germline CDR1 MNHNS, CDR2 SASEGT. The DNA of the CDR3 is TGTGCCAGCAGTGAATCCCCCCGGGCTTTCTTT. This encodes CASSESPRAFF.

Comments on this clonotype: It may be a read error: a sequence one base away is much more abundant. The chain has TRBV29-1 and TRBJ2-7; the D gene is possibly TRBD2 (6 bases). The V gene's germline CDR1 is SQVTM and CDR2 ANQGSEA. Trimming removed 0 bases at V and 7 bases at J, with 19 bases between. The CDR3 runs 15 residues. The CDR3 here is CSVEDIGGTYNEQYF. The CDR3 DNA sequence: TGCAGCGTTGAAGATATAGGAGGGACCTACAATGAGCAGTACTTC.

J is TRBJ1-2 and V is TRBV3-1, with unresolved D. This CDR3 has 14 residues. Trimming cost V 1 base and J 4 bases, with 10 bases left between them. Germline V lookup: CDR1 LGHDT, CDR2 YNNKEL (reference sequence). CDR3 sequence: CASSQAGDVYGYTF. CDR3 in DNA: TGTGCCAGCAGCCAAGCAGGTGACGTCTATGGCTACACCTTC.

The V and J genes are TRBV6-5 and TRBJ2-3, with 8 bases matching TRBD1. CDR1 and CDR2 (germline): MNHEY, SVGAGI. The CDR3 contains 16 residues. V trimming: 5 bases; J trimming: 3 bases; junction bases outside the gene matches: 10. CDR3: CASSPSTGAPTDTQYF. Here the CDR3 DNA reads TGTGCCAGCAGTCCCTCGACAGGGGCCCCTACAGATACGCAGTATTTT.

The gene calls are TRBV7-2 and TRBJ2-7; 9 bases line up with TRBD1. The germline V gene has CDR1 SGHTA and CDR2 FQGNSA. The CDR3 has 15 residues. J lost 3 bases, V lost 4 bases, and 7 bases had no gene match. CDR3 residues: CASSSSGDRVYEQYF. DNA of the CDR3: TGTGCCAGCAGCTCAAGCGGGGACAGGGTCTACGAGCAGTACTTC.

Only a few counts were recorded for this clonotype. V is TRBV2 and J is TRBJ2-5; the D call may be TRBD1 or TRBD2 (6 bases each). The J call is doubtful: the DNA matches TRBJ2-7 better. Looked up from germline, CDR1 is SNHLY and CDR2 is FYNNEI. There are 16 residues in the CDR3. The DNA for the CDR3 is TGTGCCAGCAGTTTTTTGGGGGGCAGGGGTTACGACGAGCAGTACTTC. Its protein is CASSFLGGRGYDEQYF.

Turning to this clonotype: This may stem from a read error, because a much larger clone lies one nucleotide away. CDR3 bases: TGTGCCAGCAGCTTGGACAGGAGGTATAATTCACCCCCCCACTTT. It translates to CASSLDRRYNSPPHF. The chain recombines TRBV5-6 with TRBJ1-6, with a possible D match to TRBD1 (5 bases). The CDR3 is 15 residues long. Germline-derived CDR1 and CDR2 are SGHDT and YYEEEE. Using reference TRBV5-6 and TRBJ1-6 for the parts outside the CDR3, the full variable domain is DAGVTQSPTHLIKTRGQQVTLRCSPKSGHDTVSWYQQALGQGPQFIFQYYEEEERQRGNFPDRFSGHQFPNYSSELNVNALLLGDSALYLCASSLDRRYNSPPHFGNGTRLTVT.

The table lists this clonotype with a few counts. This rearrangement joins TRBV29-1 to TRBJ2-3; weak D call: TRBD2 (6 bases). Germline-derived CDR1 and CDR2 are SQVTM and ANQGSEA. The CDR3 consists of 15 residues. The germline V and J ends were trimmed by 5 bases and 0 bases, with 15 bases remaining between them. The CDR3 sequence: CSVRRETGSTDTQYF. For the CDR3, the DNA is TGCAGCGTTCGCCGGGAGACGGGGAGCACAGATACGCAGTATTTT.

CDR3 residues: CASRVRDNYGYTF. Here the CDR3 DNA reads TGTGCCAGCAGGGTACGAGATAACTATGGCTACACCTTC. The J gene is TRBJ1-2, the V gene TRBV2; D remains unclear. The germline V and J ends were trimmed by 6 bases and 1 base, with 9 bases remaining between them. CDR3 size: 13 residues. CDR1 is SNHLY and CDR2 is FYNNEI in the germline V gene.

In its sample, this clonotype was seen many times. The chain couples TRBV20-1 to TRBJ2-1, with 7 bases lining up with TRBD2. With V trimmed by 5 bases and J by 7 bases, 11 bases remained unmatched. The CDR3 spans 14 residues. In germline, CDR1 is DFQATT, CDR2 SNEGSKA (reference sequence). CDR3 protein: CSAAGGGIPNEQFF. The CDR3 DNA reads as TGCAGTGCTGCCGGCGGGGGAATCCCGAATGAGCAGTTCTTC.

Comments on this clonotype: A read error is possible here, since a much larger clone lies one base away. The CDR3 reads CASRTKNEQYF. The CDR3 DNA reads TGTGCCAGCAGAACCAAAAATGAGCAGTACTTC. The V gene is TRBV28, the J gene TRBJ2-5; D remains unclear. Trimming pared 6 bases from V and 11 bases from J, leaving 13 bases between. CDR3 size: 11 residues. CDR1 and CDR2 from the germline V gene are MDHEN and SYDVKM.

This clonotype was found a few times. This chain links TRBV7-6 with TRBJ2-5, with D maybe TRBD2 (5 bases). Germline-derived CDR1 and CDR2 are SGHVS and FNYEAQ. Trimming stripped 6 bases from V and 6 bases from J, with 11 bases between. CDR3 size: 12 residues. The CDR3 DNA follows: TGTGCCAGCAGTACCGAGGGAAAGACCCAGTACTTC. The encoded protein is CASSTEGKTQYF.

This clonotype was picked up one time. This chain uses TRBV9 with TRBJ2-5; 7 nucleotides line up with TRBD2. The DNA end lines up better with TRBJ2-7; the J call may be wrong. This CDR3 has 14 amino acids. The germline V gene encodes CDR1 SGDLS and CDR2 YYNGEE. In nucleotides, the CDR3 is TGTGCCAGCAGCCAAGGACTAGTCGGGGGCGAGCAGTACTTC. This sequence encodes CASSQGLVGGEQYF.

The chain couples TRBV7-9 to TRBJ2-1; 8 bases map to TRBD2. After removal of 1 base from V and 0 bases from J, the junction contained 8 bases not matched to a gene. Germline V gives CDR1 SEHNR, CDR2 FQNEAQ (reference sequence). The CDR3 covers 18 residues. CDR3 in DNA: TGTGCCAGCAGCTTAGTGCGACTAGCGATAAGCTCCTACAATGAGCAGTTCTTC. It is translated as CASSLVRLAISSYNEQFF.

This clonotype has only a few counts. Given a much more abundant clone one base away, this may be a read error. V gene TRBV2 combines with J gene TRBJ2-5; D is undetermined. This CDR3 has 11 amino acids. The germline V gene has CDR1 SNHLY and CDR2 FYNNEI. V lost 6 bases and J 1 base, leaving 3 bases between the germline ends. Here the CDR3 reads CASRIQETQYF. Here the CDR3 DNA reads TGTGCCAGCAGGATCCAAGAGACCCAGTACTTC. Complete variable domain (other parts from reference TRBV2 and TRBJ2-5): EPEVTQTPSHQVTQMGQEVILRCVPISNHLYFYWYRQILGQKVEFLVSFYNNEISEKSEIFDDQFSVERPDGSNFTLKIRSTKLEDSAMYFCASRIQETQYFGPGTRLLVL.

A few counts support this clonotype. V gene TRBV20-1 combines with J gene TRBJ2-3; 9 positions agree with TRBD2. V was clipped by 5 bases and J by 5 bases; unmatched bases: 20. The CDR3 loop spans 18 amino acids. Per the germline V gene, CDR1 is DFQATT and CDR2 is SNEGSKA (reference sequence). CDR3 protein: CSASHTRGLANQVDTQYF. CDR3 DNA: TGCAGTGCTTCACACACCAGAGGACTAGCGAACCAGGTAGATACGCAGTATTTT.

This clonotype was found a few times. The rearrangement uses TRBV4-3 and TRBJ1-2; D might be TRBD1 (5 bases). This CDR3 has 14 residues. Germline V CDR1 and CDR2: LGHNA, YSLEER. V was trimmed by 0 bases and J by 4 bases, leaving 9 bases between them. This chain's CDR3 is CASSQDRVGYGYTF. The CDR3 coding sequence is TGCGCCAGCAGCCAAGACAGGGTTGGCTATGGCTACACCTTC.

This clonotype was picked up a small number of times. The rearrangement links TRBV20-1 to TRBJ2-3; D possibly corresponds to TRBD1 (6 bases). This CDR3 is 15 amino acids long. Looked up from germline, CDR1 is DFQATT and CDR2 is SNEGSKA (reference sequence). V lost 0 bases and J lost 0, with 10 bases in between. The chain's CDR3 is CSARDMDSSTDTQYF. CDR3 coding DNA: TGCAGTGCTAGAGATATGGACAGTAGCACAGATACGCAGTATTTT.

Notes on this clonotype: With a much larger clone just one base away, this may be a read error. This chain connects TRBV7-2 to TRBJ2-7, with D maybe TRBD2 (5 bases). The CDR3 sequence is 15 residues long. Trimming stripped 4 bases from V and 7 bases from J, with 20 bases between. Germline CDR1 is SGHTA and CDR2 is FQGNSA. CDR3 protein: CASSSASISYNEQYF. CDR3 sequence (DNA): TGTGCCAGCAGCTCAGCTAGCATCTCCTACAATGAGCAGTACTTC.

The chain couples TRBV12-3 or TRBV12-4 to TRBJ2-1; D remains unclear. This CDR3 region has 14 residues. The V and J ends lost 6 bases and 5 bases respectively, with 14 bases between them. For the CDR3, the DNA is TGTGCCAGCAGCGTTAATCTCGGAAACAATGAGCAGTTCTTC. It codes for CASSVNLGNNEQFF.

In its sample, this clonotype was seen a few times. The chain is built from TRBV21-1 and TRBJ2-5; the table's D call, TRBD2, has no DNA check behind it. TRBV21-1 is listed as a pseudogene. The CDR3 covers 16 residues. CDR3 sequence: CASSPELAGVGETQYF. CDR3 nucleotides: TGTGCCAGCAGCCCCGAGCTAGCGGGAGTAGGGGAGACCCAGTACTTC.

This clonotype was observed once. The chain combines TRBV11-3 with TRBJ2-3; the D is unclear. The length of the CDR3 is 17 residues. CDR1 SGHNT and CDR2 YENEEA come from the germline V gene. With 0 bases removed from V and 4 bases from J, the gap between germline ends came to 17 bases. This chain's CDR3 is CASSLDGNSGRPDTQYF. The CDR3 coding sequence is TGTGCCAGCAGCTTAGATGGGAACTCCGGGCGGCCAGATACGCAGTATTTT.

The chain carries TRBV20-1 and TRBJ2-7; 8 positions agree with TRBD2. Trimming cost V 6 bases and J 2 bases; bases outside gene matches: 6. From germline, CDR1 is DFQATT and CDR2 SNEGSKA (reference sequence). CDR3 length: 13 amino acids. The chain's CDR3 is CSAPLAGTYEQYF. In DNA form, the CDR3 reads TGCAGTGCCCCCTTAGCGGGGACCTACGAGCAGTACTTC.